One sample yielded the 3 T cell receptor beta chains listed below, sequenced in a study of blood T cell repertoires in COVID-19. Data came from immunoSEQ multiplex PCR; TCRdb stores just in-frame clones and leaves some out. The data contain approximately 250,000 clones, over 70% of them singletons. The sequencing input was peripheral blood. These TCRs come from a human donor in a cohort sampled during active COVID-19.

This clone was counted between two and nine times. In DNA, the CDR3 is TGTGCCACCAGCAGAGAGGGGGCAGGGCGAGACGGCGGGGAGCTGTTTTTT. Translation gives CATSREGAGRDGGELFF. J is TRBJ2-2 and V is TRBV15; D possibly corresponds to TRBD1 (6 bases). The CDR3 spans 17 residues. Between the trimmed V and J ends, which lost 0 bases and 7 bases, there was a span of 18 bases. In germline, CDR1 is LNHNV, CDR2 YYDKDF (reference sequence).

The chain uses TRBV6-5 and TRBJ1-1; D unresolved. The V gene lost 2 bases and the J gene lost 6 bases, with 16 bases spanning the gap. Germline lookup yields CDR1 MNHEY and CDR2 SVGAGI. The CDR3 is made up of 15 amino acids. The CDR3 DNA sequence: TGTGCCAGCAGTTACATTGGTCTGGGGAGGGCTGAAGCTTTCTTT. Amino acids: CASSYIGLGRAEAFF.

The chain links TRBV2 to TRBJ1-2; 7 bases fit TRBD1. Germline trimming cut 7 bases from V and 4 bases from J; bases unmatched to any gene: 6. The CDR3 is made up of 13 amino acids. The germline gives CDR1 SNHLY, CDR2 FYNNEI. CDR3: CASTGTVVYGYTF. The DNA for the CDR3 is TGTGCCAGCACCGGGACAGTCGTCTATGGCTACACCTTC.